Presented here are 19 T cell receptor beta chains from one specimen sequenced in a study of T-cell memory formation after mild COVID-19. TCRdb reprocessed the 5' RACE reads with MiXCR, giving one entry per CDR3 protein. The data contain nearly 110,000 distinct CDR3 sequences, 13% to 15% of them singletons. The specimen was PBMCs or a T cell subset sorted from them (not recorded which). These receptors all come from a man between 18 and 35 years old who had mild COVID-19 (a few samples of this study predate the infection). Cell type and time point are not known.

This clonotype has just a few counts. This sequence joins TRBV9 and TRBJ1-6; D might be TRBD1 (5 bases). The CDR3 totals 17 residues. V lost 3 bases and J lost 2, with 15 bases in between. From germline, CDR1 is SGDLS and CDR2 YYNGEE. Written as DNA, the CDR3 is TGTGCCAGCAGCGCGCAAGGGGAGGGTGCCTATAATTCACCCCTCCACTTT. Protein product: CASSAQGEGAYNSPLHF.

This sequence joins TRBV7-7 and TRBJ2-7; weak D call: TRBD2 (6 bases). Germline CDR1 reads SSHAT; CDR2 reads FNYEAQ (reference sequence). The CDR3 loop spans 15 amino acids. CDR3 in DNA: TGTGCTAGTCCCATCGGGGAGGCTGAAAAATACGAGCAGTACGTC. This sequence encodes CASPIGEAEKYEQYV.

This chain connects TRBV11-2 to TRBJ2-5; D gene unclear. Per germline, CDR1 SGHAT and CDR2 FQNNGV. CDR3 length: 14 residues. V was pared by 1 base and J by 5 bases, with 11 bases between. The CDR3 spells CASSLAPGRETQYF. The CDR3 nucleotides read TGTGCCAGCAGCTTAGCCCCCGGTCGGGAGACCCAGTACTTC.

In its sample, this clonotype was seen many times. The chain recombines TRBV27 with TRBJ1-1; TRBD1 agrees at 8 bases. CDR1 MNHEY and CDR2 SMNVEV come from the germline V gene (reference sequence). The trim removed 4 bases at V and 2 bases at J, leaving 3 bases unmatched. This CDR3 is 14 amino acids long. DNA of the CDR3: TGTGCCAGCAGTTGGACAGGGTTAAACACTGAAGCTTTCTTT. It specifies CASSWTGLNTEAFF.

This clonotype was counted at least ten times. The chain uses TRBV5-1 and TRBJ2-1, with 9 bases matching TRBD2. V dropped 0 bases and J dropped 7; count of bases not matched to a gene: 5. This CDR3 region has 15 residues. Germline CDR1 reads SGHRS; CDR2 reads YFSETQ. This CDR3 is CASSLESGGSNEQFF. The DNA for the CDR3 is TGCGCCAGCAGCTTGGAGAGCGGGGGGTCTAATGAGCAGTTCTTC.

The V call is TRBV20-1, the J call TRBJ1-1, with 8 positions matching TRBD1. Per germline, CDR1 DFQATT and CDR2 SNEGSKA (reference sequence). J was trimmed by 1 base and V by 1 base; bases with no gene match: 17. The CDR3 spans 19 residues. The CDR3 nucleotides are TGCAGTGCTAGAGGGGGAACATGGGAACTGGACAGGGCGAACACTGAAGCTTTCTTT. It encodes CSARGGTWELDRANTEAFF.

This clonotype was detected a few times. The chain links TRBV4-3 to TRBJ2-3, with a possible D match to TRBD1 (6 bases). This CDR3 has 17 amino acids. CDR1 is LGHNA, CDR2 YSLEER, per germline. V dropped 0 bases and J dropped 2 bases, with 15 bases sitting between them. CDR3 sequence reads: CASSQDAQWGLTDTQYF. The CDR3, as DNA: TGCGCCAGCAGCCAAGATGCCCAGTGGGGGCTCACAGATACGCAGTATTTT.

This clonotype was counted a few times. The CDR3 sequence is CASSGGGGLQPQHF. The CDR3 DNA reads TGTGCCAGCAGCGGAGGAGGGGGGCTTCAGCCCCAGCATTTT. The V call is TRBV9, the J call TRBJ1-5, with D perhaps matching TRBD1 (6 bases). Germline CDR1 and CDR2: SGDLS and YYNGEE. The CDR3 has 14 amino acids. V lost 3 bases and J 6 bases, leaving 13 bases between the germline ends.

The V call is TRBV20-1, the J call TRBJ1-1; 9 nucleotides line up with TRBD1. Germline V CDR1 and CDR2: DFQATT, SNEGSKA (reference sequence). The CDR3 loop spans 14 amino acids. J gave up 8 bases and V 1 base, and 8 bases lay outside the gene matches. This CDR3 reads CSARAPGQGREAFF. The CDR3 DNA reads as TGCAGTGCTAGAGCTCCGGGACAGGGAAGAGAAGCTTTCTTT.

This clonotype has ten or more counts. This sequence joins TRBV7-9 and TRBJ2-5; TRBD1 aligns across 9 bases. The CDR3 sequence is 17 residues long. V lost 4 bases and J lost 5; bases outside the gene matches: 14. CDR1 is SEHNR, CDR2 FQNEAQ, per germline (reference sequence). CDR3 loop: CASSSLQGTGYQETQYF. CDR3 nucleotides: TGTGCCAGCAGCTCATTGCAGGGGACAGGGTATCAGGAGACCCAGTACTTC.

The chain links TRBV29-1 to TRBJ1-2, with D tentatively TRBD1 (5 bases). V dropped 5 bases and J dropped 6 bases, with 10 bases sitting between them. CDR3 length equals 11 residues. CDR1 and CDR2 (germline): SQVTM, ANQGSEA. CDR3 sequence reads: CSVLMGDGYTF. The CDR3 coding sequence is TGCAGCGTTCTCATGGGGGATGGCTACACCTTC. Looking up the rest from reference TRBV29-1 and TRBJ1-2 gives the full variable domain: SAVISQKPSRDICQRGTSLTIQCQVDSQVTMMFWYRQQPGQSLTLIATANQGSEATYESGFVIDKFPISRPNLTFSTLTVSNMSPEDSSIYLCSVLMGDGYTFGSGTRLTVV.

The V and J genes are TRBV7-3 and TRBJ2-3; 7 positions match TRBD2. The V gene's germline CDR1 is SGHTA and CDR2 FQGTGA. CDR3 size: 15 residues. The V gene end was trimmed by 4 bases and the J gene end by 4 bases; junction bases not matched to a gene: 8. In nucleotides, the CDR3 is TGTGCCAGCAGCTGGAGCGGGGAAATCTCAGATACGCAGTATTTT. This codes for CASSWSGEISDTQYF.

J is TRBJ2-5 and V is TRBV7-2; D is possibly TRBD1 or TRBD2 (5 bases each). In germline, CDR1 is SGHTA, CDR2 FQGNSA. Trimming shortened V by 5 bases and J by 4 bases, and 14 bases separated the two germline ends. The CDR3 spans 14 residues. This CDR3 is CASSPLGRAETQYF. The CDR3 DNA sequence: TGTGCCAGCAGCCCCTTGGGGCGGGCAGAGACCCAGTACTTC.

V usage is TRBV7-2 and J usage is TRBJ2-7; 7 bases line up with TRBD1. After removal of 5 bases from V and 1 base from J, the junction contained 5 bases not matched to a gene. The V gene's germline CDR1 is SGHTA and CDR2 FQGNSA. This CDR3 comprises 14 residues. The DNA for the CDR3 is TGTGCCAGCAGCGGCCGGGACAGATCCTACGAGCAGTACTTC. Protein product: CASSGRDRSYEQYF.

CDR3 sequence (DNA): TGTGCCAGCAGCCCGCCAAATCGGGAGAACTATGGCTACACCTTC. Protein sequence: CASSPPNRENYGYTF. The J gene is TRBJ1-2, the V gene TRBV7-9; no clear D. Germline CDR1 reads SEHNR; CDR2 reads FQNEAQ (reference sequence). V lost 5 bases, J lost 2 bases, and 15 bases lay in between. The CDR3 is 15 amino acids.

The table lists this clonotype with many counts. The rearrangement links TRBV7-9 to TRBJ1-5, with D uncertain. Germline-derived CDR1 and CDR2 are SEHNR and FQNEAQ (reference sequence). CDR3 length equals 12 residues. Trimming shortened V by 5 bases and J by 3 bases, and 5 bases separated the two germline ends. The DNA for the CDR3 is TGTGCCAGCAGCCACTCCAATCAGCCCCAGCATTTT. This encodes CASSHSNQPQHF. Drawing the rest from reference TRBV7-9 and TRBJ1-5, the complete variable domain is DTGVSQNPRHKITKRGQNVTFRCDPISEHNRLYWYRQTLGQGPEFLTYFQNEAQLEKSRLLSDRFSAERPKGSFSTLEIQRTEQGDSAMYLCASSHSNQPQHFGDGTRLSIL.

In its sample, this clonotype was seen a few times. The chain uses TRBV12-3 or TRBV12-4 and TRBJ2-5; 11 bases fit TRBD2. With V trimmed by 4 bases and J by 6 bases, 10 bases remained unmatched. CDR3 size: 16 residues. The CDR3 is CASSSGLAERAKTQYF. CDR3 DNA: TGTGCCAGCAGTTCGGGACTAGCGGAGAGGGCCAAGACCCAGTACTTC.

This rearrangement joins TRBV5-1 to TRBJ1-1; the D gene is possibly TRBD1 (6 bases). Germline V lookup: CDR1 SGHRS, CDR2 YFSETQ. Trimming stripped 4 bases from V and 2 bases from J, with 15 bases between. The CDR3 has 15 amino acids. CDR3 in DNA: TGCGCCAGCAGCCCTGGGCCAGGGGCAAACACTGAAGCTTTCTTT. It codes for CASSPGPGANTEAFF.

This clonotype came up a few times. The CDR3 coding sequence is TGTGCCAGCGCTGGCGCGAACACTGAAGCTTTCTTT. Its protein product is CASAGANTEAFF. The rearrangement joins TRBV12-3 or TRBV12-4 to TRBJ1-1; no clear D gene. V lost 8 bases, J lost 1 base, and 8 bases lay in between. There are 12 residues in the CDR3.